This paragraph covers one T cell receptor beta chain sequence. The antigen is undetermined. This sample was taken from a study of cytomegalovirus exposure and HLA in healthy donors. Findings and caveats of the study: Reportedly, cytomegalovirus status was diagnosed with high sensitivity and specificity. Most TCR sequences were rare, but some public TCRs occurred in many donors.

The CDR3 extends over 17 amino acids. From germline, CDR1 is SEHNR and CDR2 FQNEAQ (reference sequence). J lost 7 bases, V lost 5 bases, and 15 bases had no gene match. The PCR ran on 60 Vbeta and 13 Jbeta primers. Only in-frame clones appear in the TCRdb table, and some are missing; sequencing was by immunoSEQ multiplex PCR. The data contain 100,000 to 150,000 clones, around 81% of them seen just once; the ten biggest clones take up around 1.9%. The sequence came from a woman aged 45 to 65 in good health and CMV-seronegative. V usage is TRBV7-9 and J usage is TRBJ2-1; the match to TRBD2 covers 9 bases. Specimen: PBMCs. The CDR3 region has the DNA TGTGCCAGCAGCGCCCGCCCTCAAGCGGGAGGAGGGAATGAGCAGTTCTTC. It specifies CASSARPQAGGGNEQFF.